This T cell receptor beta chain was sequenced in a study of CD8+ T cells in alopecia areata. The study, taken as a whole, reports: Lesional scalp exceeded normal scalp in clonality, especially in alopecia totalis/universalis. The study found that many expanded lesional clones persisted in scalp and blood during tofacitinib.

The treatment was: oral pan-JAK inhibitor, 5-10 mg twice daily. A remark on this clone: As yet, its antigen is unknown.

The germline CDR1 and CDR2 sequences are SGHRS and YFSETQ. There are 14 residues in the CDR3. V dropped 2 bases and J dropped 7; count of bases not matched to a gene: 7. RNA extraction and reverse transcription yielded cDNA as sequencing template. Repertoires were generated with immunoSEQ multiplex PCR, while TCRdb's copy carries only in-frame clones and drops some. Altogether a few hundred thousand clones are present, around two fifths being singletons, with the ten largest covering almost 0.5%. The source material was CD4+ T cells sorted from blood, sampled around week 30, from a patient treated with tofacitinib. The V gene is TRBV5-1, the J gene TRBJ2-7; 9 bases align to TRBD1. The clonotype comes from a human donor with alopecia areata. This CDR3 is CASSFGTGTLEQYF. The CDR3 bases are TGCGCCAGCAGCTTTGGGACAGGGACGCTGGAGCAGTACTTC.